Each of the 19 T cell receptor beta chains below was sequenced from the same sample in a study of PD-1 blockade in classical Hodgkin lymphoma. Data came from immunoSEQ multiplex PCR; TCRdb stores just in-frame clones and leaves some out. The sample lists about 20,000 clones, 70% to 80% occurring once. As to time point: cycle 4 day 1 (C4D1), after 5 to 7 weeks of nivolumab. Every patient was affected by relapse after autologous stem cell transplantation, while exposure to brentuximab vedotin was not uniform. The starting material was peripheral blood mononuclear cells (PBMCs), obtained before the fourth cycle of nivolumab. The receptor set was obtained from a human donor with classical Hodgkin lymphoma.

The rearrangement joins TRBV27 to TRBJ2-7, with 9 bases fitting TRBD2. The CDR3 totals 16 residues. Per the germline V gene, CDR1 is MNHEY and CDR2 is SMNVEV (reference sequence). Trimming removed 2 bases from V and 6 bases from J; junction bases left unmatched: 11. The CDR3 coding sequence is TGTGCCAGCAGTTTACTATTTAATAGCGGGAGAGTCGAGCAGTACTTC. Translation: CASSLLFNSGRVEQYF.

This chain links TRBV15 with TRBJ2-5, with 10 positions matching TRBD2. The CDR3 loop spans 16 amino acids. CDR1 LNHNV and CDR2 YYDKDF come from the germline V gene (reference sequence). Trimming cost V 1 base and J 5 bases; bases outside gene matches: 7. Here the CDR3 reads CATSRGASGRGETQYF. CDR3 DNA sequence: TGTGCCACCAGCAGAGGAGCTAGCGGGAGAGGCGAGACCCAGTACTTC.

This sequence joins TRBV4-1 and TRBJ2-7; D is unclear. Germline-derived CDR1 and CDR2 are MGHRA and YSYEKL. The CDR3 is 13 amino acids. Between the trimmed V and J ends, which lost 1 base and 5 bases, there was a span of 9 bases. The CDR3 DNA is TGCGCCAGCAGCCAAGGATATAACGACGAGCAGTACTTC. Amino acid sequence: CASSQGYNDEQYF.

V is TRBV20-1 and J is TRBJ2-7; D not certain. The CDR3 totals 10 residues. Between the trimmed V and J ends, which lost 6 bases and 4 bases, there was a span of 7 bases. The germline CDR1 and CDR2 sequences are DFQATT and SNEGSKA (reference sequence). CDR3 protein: CSAAQYEQYF. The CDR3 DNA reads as TGCAGTGCCGCGCAGTACGAGCAGTACTTC.

The CDR3 DNA reads as TGCGCCAGCAGCCCTCGAGGTCAAGTTTTCACAGATACGCAGTATTTT. Residues: CASSPRGQVFTDTQYF. The V call is TRBV4-1, the J call TRBJ2-3; D is undetermined. The CDR3 is made up of 16 amino acids. Germline assignment: CDR1 MGHRA and CDR2 YSYEKL. The V end lost 4 bases, the J end lost 2 bases, and 16 bases lay between the germline ends.

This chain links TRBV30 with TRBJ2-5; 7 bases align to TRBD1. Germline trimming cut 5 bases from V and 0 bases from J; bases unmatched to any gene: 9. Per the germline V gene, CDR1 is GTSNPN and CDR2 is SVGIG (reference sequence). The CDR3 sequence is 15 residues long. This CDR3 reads CAWAGRQGDQETQYF. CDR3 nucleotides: TGTGCCTGGGCTGGTCGGCAGGGGGACCAAGAGACCCAGTACTTC. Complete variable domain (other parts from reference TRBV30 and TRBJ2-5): SQTIHQWPATLVQPVGSPLSLECTVEGTSNPNLYWYRQAAGRGLQLLFYSVGIGQISSEVPQNLSASRPQDRQFILSSKKLLLSDSGFYLCAWAGRQGDQETQYFGPGTRLLVL.

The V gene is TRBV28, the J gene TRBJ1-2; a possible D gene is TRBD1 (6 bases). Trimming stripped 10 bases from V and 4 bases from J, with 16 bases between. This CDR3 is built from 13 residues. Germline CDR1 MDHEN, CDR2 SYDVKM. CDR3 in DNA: TGTGCCACGGCCGAGGACAGCGTCTATGGCTACACCTTC. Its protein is CATAEDSVYGYTF.

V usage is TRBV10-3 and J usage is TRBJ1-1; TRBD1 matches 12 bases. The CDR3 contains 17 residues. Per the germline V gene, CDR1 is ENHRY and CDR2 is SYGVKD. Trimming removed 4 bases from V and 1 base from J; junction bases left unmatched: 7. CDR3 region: CAISARDRGLPNTEAFF. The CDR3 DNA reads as TGTGCCATCAGTGCCCGGGACAGGGGGCTCCCGAACACTGAAGCTTTCTTT.

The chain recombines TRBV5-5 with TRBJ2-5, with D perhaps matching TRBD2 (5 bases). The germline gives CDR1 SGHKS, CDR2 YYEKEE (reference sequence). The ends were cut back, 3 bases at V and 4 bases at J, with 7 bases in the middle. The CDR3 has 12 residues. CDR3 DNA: TGTGCCAGCAGCTGGAGGAGAGAGACCCAGTACTTC. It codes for CASSWRRETQYF.

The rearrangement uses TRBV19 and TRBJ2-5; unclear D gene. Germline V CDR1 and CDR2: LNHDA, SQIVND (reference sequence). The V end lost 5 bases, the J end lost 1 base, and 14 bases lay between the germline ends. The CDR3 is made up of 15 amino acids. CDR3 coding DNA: TGTGCCAGTAGTGAGTCAGGCCGACCCCAAGAGACCCAGTACTTC. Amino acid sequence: CASSESGRPQETQYF.

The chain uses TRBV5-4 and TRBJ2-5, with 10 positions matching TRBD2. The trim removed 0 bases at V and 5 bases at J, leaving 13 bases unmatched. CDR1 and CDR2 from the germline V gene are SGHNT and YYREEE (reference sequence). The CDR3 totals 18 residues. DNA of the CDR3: TGTGCCAGCAGCTTGGTCCCATTGGGTAGCGGGGGGACGGAGACCCAGTACTTC. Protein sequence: CASSLVPLGSGGTETQYF.

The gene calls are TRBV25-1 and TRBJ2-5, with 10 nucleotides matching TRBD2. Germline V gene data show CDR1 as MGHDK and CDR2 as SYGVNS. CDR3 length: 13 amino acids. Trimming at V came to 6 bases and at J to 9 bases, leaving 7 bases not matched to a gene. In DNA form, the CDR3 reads TGTGCCAGCAGCGGACTAGCGGCTGGGGCCCAGTACTTC. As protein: CASSGLAAGAQYF. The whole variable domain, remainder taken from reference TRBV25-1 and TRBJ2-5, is EADIYQTPRYLVIGTGKKITLECSQTMGHDKMYWYQQDPGMELHLIHYSYGVNSTEKGDLSSESTVSRIRTEHFPLTLESARPSHTSQYLCASSGLAAGAQYFGPGTRLLVL.

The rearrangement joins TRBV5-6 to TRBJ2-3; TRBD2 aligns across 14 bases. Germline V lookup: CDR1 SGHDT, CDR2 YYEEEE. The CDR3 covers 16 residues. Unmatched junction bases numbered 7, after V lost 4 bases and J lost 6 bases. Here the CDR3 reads CASSILTSGRVDTQYF. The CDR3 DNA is TGTGCCAGCAGCATACTGACTAGCGGGAGGGTGGATACGCAGTATTTT.

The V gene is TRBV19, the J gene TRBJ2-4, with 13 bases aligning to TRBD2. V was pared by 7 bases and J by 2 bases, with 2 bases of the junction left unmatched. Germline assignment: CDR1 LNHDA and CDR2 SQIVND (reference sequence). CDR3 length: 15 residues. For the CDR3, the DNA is TGTGCCAGTATGGGACTAGCGGGATCCAAAAACATTCAGTACTTC. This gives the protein CASMGLAGSKNIQYF.

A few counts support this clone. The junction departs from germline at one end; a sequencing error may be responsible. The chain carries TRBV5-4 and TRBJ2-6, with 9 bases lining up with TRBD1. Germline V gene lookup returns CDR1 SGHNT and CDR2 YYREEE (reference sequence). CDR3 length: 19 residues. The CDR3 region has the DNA TGTGCCAGCAGCCCCCCGACAGGGGGATCTACTTCTGAGGCCAACGTCCTGACTTTC. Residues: CASSPPTGGSTSEANVLTF. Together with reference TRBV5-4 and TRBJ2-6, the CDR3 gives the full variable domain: ETGVTQSPTHLIKTRGQQVTLRCSSQSGHNTVSWYQQALGQGPQFIFQYYREEENGRGNFPPRFSGLQFPNYSSELNVNALELDDSALYLCASSPPTGGSTSEANVLTFGAGSRLTVL.

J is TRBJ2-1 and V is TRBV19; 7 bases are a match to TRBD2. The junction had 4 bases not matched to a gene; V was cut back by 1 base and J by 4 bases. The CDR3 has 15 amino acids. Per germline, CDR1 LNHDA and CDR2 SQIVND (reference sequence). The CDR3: CASSIVPSGYNEQFF. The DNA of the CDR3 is TGTGCCAGTAGTATAGTCCCTAGCGGTTACAATGAGCAGTTCTTC.

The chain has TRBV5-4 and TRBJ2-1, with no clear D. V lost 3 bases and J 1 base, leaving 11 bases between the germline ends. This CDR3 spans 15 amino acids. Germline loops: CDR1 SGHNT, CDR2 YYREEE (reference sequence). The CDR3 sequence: CASSSKTESYNEQFF. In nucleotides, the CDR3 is TGTGCCAGCAGCTCAAAGACGGAATCCTACAATGAGCAGTTCTTC.

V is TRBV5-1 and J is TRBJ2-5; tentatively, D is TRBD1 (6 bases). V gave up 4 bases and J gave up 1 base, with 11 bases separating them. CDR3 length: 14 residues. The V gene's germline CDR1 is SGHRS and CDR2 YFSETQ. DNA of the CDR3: TGCGCCAGCAGCCCACAGGGCTCCCAAGAGACCCAGTACTTC. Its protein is CASSPQGSQETQYF.

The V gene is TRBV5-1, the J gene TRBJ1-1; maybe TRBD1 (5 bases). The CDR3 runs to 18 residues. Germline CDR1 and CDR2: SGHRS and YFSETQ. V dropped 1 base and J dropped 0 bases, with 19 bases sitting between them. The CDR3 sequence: CASSLLGGLTGLNTEAFF. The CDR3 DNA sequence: TGCGCCAGCAGCTTGTTAGGAGGGCTCACAGGCCTGAACACTGAAGCTTTCTTT.